One and the same sample provided the 3 T cell receptor beta chains below, sequenced in a study of cytomegalovirus exposure and HLA in healthy donors. In the PCR, 60 Vbeta and 13 Jbeta primers were used. Generated by immunoSEQ multiplex PCR, the TCRdb table keeps only in-frame clones and is missing some. This sample carries under 150,000 clones, 82% of them seen once, and the ten largest clones take around 2.6%. The source material was PBMCs. The receptors shown here come from a male donor in good health and CMV-seronegative.

V gene TRBV7-9 combines with J gene TRBJ2-3; D may be TRBD2 (5 bases). Trimming pared 4 bases from V and 4 bases from J, leaving 27 bases between. The CDR3 consists of 19 residues. The germline gives CDR1 SEHNR, CDR2 FQNEAQ (reference sequence). The CDR3 is CASSSRSTMGLDSPDTQYF. The CDR3 DNA reads as TGTGCCAGCAGCTCACGTTCCACGATGGGTTTGGACTCCCCAGATACGCAGTATTTT.

The chain employs TRBV4-1 and TRBJ2-5, with D possibly TRBD1 on 5 matching bases. The DNA end lines up better with TRBJ2-7; the J call may be wrong. CDR1 and CDR2 from the germline V gene are MGHRA and YSYEKL. This CDR3 has 14 amino acids. The CDR3 is CASSQEDSSYEQYF. DNA of the CDR3: TGCGCCAGCAGCCAAGAAGACAGTTCCTACGAGCAGTACTTC.

The rearrangement links TRBV18 to TRBJ2-3; D is undetermined. CDR3 length equals 12 residues. The ends were cut back, 3 bases at V and 6 bases at J, with 7 bases in the middle. CDR1 and CDR2 (germline): KGHSH, LQKENI. This CDR3 is CASSPLPDTQYF. The CDR3 nucleotides read TGTGCCAGCTCACCTCTCCCCGATACGCAGTATTTT.